The entry below gives a single T cell receptor (beta chain) sequence along with its context. At least ten counts were recorded for this clonotype. What this receptor recognizes is not known. Per-nucleotide qualities are absent, and no much larger clonotype sits a single base away. The TCR beta CDR3 regions were amplified from the RNA transcripts. The TCR CDR3 was subjected to a first round of RT-PCR using the HTBI primer set and the Qiagen OneStep RT-PCR kit. A second multiplex PCR round built the libraries, followed by size selection and purification. Paired-end sequencing of the libraries was performed with 100 bp reads on an Illumina HiSeq2000. Concerning the study's data processing: SOAPnuke was used to process the raw data, removing reads that contained adapters or uncalled bases, had a mean Phred below 15, or lacked an exact match to the constant primer or identifier. COPE v1.2.5 was used to merge high-quality paired reads, and clonotypes were defined as unique nucleotide sequences. MiTCR v1.1 was used to align the clonotypes against IMGT TRBV, TRBD and TRBJ reference segments. The analysis was restricted to V-J combinations with a frequency above 0.0001, which together covered 99% to 99.2% of the repertoires. The TCS score was defined as the ratio of F50 (clonal expansion) to E x V (chaos), calculated using BLOSUM62-based TCRdist between CDR3 peptides within each V-J. Welch's t-statistics and random forest reduced just over 500 V-J features to about 13, which were used in a naive Bayes classifier (R e1071). TCRdb reran the public reads through fastp at Q25 and MiXCR, keeping productive beta chains. Rows are unified per CDR3 protein, each entry keeping the most common DNA and genes. The V and J calls, along with clone size, are taken from TCRdb and not from the paper's own processing. Across this sample there are about 350,000 distinct CDR3 sequences, with approximately 18% seen only once. The top ten clones comprise about a third of the sample.

This entry comes from a study of T cells in Graves' hyperthyroidism and ophthalmopathy (dated by TCRdb to about 2019). Regarding the study in general: Peripheral blood was sampled at the time of initial diagnosis, prior to any treatment. TCR V-J signatures able to tell the groups apart were searched for in a discovery cohort of 100 patients, of whom roughly 42 had Graves' ophthalmopathy and roughly 57 had stable Graves' hyperthyroidism. Prospective prediction of ophthalmopathy was tested in an independent validation cohort consisting of fewer than 20 hyperthyroidism patients and approximately 16 patients who later progressed to ophthalmopathy. For training and testing, the 100 or so patients in the discovery cohort were randomly divided in a 7:3 ratio. In about six Graves' hyperthyroidism patients, the study also compared T-cell repertoires from thyroid tissue with T-cell repertoires from blood. Once sampling was done, hyperthyroidism patients were given methimazole at a starting dose of 30 mg daily, whereas ophthalmopathy patients were given high-dose intravenous methylprednisolone. The paper describes TCR Vbeta CDR3 sequencing of 135 peripheral blood samples, made up of about 40 ophthalmopathy patients, roughly 80 hyperthyroidism patients and 17 progressor patients. Study-level results and caveats: A model built on a 13 V-J signature distinguished ophthalmopathy from stable hyperthyroidism, reaching 87.88% sensitivity and around 81% specificity in cross-validation and 80%/75% in testing. During validation, the model predicted progression to ophthalmopathy a median of approximately six months ahead of onset, with roughly 65% sensitivity and under 85% specificity. No statistical method was used to fix the sample size in advance, and group allocation was not hidden from the investigators. Most expanded thyroid clonotypes (frequency above 0.001) were also found in blood, which suggests that blood repertoires may mirror thyroid immune responses.

Inclusive of the bounding cysteine and phenylalanine, the CDR3 is 15 residues long. CDR3 DNA only is kept here, 45 bases in frame from base 1. Between the V and J ends, shortened by 0 bases and 3 bases respectively, the junction contains 13 bases. The germline V gene provides CDR1 SGDLS and CDR2 YYNGEE. Hyperthyroidism patients were aged 18 to 65 years and newly diagnosed, with disease duration of less than 2 months. Patients with uncontrolled infections, other autoimmune diseases, pregnancy or lactation were excluded. Diagnoses relied on clinical symptoms, serum thyroxine and TRAb, thyroid ultrasound and orbital computed tomography. Blood from progressor patients was collected at the time of first diagnosis with hyperthyroidism, before any ophthalmopathy symptoms had appeared. PBMCs were isolated from approximately 10 ml of fresh peripheral blood by Ficoll-Paque density gradient centrifugation. Progressor patients were first diagnosed with Graves' hyperthyroidism and then developed ophthalmopathy during follow-up. Total RNA was extracted with Trizol reagent, and quality was checked on an Agilent 2100 Bioanalyzer.

The sample comprised blood. The chain is encoded by TRBV9 joined to TRBJ2-7; the D segment could be TRBD1, given 7 matching bases. The clonotype comes from a woman under 40 with Graves' hyperthyroidism that later progressed to Graves' ophthalmopathy. The nucleotide sequence reads TGTGCCAGCAGCGTAGCGCCAGGGGGGAACTACGAGCAGTACTTC. This gives the protein CASSVAPGGNYEQYF.